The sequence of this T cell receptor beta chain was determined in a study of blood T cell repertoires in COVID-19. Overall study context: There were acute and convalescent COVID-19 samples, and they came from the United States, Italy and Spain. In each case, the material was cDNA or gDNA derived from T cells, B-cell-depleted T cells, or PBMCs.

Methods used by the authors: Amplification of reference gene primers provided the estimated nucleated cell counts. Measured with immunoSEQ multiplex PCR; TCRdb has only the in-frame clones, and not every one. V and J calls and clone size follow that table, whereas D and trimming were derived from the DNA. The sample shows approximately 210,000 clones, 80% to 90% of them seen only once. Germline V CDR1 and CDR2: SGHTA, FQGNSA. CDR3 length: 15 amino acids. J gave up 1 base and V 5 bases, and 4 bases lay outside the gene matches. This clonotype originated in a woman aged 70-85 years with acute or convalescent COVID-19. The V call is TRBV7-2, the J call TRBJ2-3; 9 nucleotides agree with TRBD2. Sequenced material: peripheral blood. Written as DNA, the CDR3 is TGTGCCAGCAGCACTTGGACTAGCGGCACAGATACGCAGTATTTT. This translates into CASSTWTSGTDTQYF.